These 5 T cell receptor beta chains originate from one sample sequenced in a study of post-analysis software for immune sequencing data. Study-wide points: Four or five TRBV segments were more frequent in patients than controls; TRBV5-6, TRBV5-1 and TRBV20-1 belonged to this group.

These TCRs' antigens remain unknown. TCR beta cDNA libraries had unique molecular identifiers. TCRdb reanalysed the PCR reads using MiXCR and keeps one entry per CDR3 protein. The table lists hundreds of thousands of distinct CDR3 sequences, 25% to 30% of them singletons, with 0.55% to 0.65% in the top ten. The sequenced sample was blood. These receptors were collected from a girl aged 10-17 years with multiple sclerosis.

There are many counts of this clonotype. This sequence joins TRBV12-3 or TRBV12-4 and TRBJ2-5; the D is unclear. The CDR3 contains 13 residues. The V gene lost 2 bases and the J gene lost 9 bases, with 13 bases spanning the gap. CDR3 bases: TGTGCCAGCAGTTTAAGGCCCGGAAGGGCCCAGTACTTC. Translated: CASSLRPGRAQYF.

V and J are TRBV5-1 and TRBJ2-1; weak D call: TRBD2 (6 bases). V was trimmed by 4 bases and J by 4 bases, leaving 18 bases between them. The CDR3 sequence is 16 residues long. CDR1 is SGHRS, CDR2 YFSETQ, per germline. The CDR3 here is CASSPPRDLGYNEQFF. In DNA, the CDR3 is TGCGCCAGCAGCCCACCCCGGGACTTAGGATACAATGAGCAGTTCTTC.

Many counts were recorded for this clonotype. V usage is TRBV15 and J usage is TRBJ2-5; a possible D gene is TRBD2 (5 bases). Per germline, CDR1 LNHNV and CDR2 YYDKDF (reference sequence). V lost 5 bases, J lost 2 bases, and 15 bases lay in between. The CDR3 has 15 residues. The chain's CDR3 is CATSQYGELQETQYF. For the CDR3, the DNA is TGTGCCACCAGCCAATACGGGGAGCTTCAAGAGACCCAGTACTTC.

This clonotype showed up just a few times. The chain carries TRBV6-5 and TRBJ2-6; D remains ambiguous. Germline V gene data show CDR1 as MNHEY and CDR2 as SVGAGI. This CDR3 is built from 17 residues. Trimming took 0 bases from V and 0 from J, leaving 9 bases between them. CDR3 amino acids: CASSYSGRRSGANVLTF. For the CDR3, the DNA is TGTGCCAGCAGTTACTCGGGCAGACGCTCTGGGGCCAACGTCCTGACTTTC.

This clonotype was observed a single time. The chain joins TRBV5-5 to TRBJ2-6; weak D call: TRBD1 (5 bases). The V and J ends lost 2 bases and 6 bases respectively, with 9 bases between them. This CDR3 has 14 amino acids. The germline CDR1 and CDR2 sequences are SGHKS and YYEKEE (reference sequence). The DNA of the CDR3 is TGTGCCAGCAGCTTACAGGCGGAGGCCAACGTCCTGACTTTC. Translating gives CASSLQAEANVLTF.